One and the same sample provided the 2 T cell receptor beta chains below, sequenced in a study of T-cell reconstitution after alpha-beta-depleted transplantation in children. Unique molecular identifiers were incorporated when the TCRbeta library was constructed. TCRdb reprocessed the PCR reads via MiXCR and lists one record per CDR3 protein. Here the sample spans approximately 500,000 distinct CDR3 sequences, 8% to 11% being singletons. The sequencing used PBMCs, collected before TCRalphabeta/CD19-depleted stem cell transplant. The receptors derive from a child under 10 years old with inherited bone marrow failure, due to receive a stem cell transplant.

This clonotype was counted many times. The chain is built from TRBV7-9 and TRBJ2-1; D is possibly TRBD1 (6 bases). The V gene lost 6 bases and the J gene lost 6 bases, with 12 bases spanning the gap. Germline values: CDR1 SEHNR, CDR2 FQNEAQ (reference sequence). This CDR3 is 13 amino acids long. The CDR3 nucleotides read TGTGCCAGCAGGTTGGGGGCCTCCAATGAGCAGTTCTTC. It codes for CASRLGASNEQFF.

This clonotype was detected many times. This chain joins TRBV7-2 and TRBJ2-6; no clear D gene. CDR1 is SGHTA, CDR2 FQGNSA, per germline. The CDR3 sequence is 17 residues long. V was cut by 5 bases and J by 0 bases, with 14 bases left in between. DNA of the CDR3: TGTGCCAGCAGCGACCGGGCCGAAAGCTCTGGGGCCAACGTCCTGACTTTC. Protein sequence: CASSDRAESSGANVLTF. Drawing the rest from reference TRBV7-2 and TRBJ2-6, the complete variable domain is GAGVSQSPSNKVTEKGKDVELRCDPISGHTALYWYRQSLGQGLEFLIYFQGNSAPDKSGLPSDRFSAERTGGSVSTLTIQRTQQEDSAVYLCASSDRAESSGANVLTFGAGSRLTVL.